This is a list of T cell receptor beta chains from one sample in a study of T cells after yellow fever vaccination. TCRdb re-called the 5' RACE reads through MiXCR, storing one row per CDR3 protein. The table includes about 300,000 distinct CDR3 sequences, 7.5% to 9% detected once. The material was CD4+ T cells sorted from PBMCs, obtained 5 days after the yellow fever booster vaccination. These receptors were collected from a man between 18 and 35 years old who received the YFV17D yellow fever vaccine. The CDR3 runs from the conserved cysteine through the conserved F or W. D genes are given only for firm matches. A clone size is listed for some rows: how often the clone was seen (once, few, many), or a class if it is expanded.

>NA|NA|TRBJ1-2|TRBV5-6
TGTGCCAGCAGCTCAGGGGAGTATGGCTACACCTTC
CASSSGEYGYTF
>few|NA|TRBJ2-4|TRBV4-3
TGCGCCAGCAGCCGCGCGGATAGTTTTGACATTCAGTACTTC
CASSRADSFDIQYF
>NA|TRBD2|TRBJ2-5|TRBV7-7
TGTGCCAGCAGCGCCACCCTGGGACTAGCGGAAGAGACCCAGTACTTC
CASSATLGLAEETQYF
>NA|TRBD1|TRBJ2-7|TRBV10-3
TGTGCCATCTTACAGGGGTGGGAGCAGTACTTC
CAILQGWEQYF
>few|NA|TRBJ2-1|TRBV20-1
TGCAGTGCAACCGGGACCGGGAGCTCCTACAATGAGCAGTTCTTC
CSATGTGSSYNEQFF
>NA|NA|TRBJ2-6|TRBV11-2
TGTGCCAGCAGCTCACCCAGGACGGTGAGCTCTGGGGCCAACGTCCTGACTTTC
CASSSPRTVSSGANVLTF
>many|TRBD2|TRBJ2-3|TRBV7-8
TGTGCCAGCAGCCCCAAGACTAGCGGGGGGGTTAGCGGCCTCAATACGCAGTATTTT
CASSPKTSGGVSGLNTQYF
>many|TRBD1|TRBJ1-1|TRBV7-9
TGTGCCAGCAGCATGGACAGGGGGCTCTCTGAAGCTTTCTTT
CASSMDRGLSEAFF
>many|NA|TRBJ2-7|TRBV7-2
TGTGCCAGCAGCTCCCGTTCGAGCGAGCAGTACTTC
CASSSRSSEQYF
>many|NA|TRBJ1-5|TRBV6-2/TRBV6-3
TGTGCCAGCAGTCCTCCGAGGCCCTCCCCTAAGCCCCAGCATTTT
CASSPPRPSPKPQHF
>many|NA|TRBJ2-2|TRBV12-3/TRBV12-4
TGTGCCAGCAGTTCCAGGGGCGCGGGCACCGGGGAGCTGTTTTTT
CASSSRGAGTGELFF
>many|NA|TRBJ1-5|TRBV7-9
TGTGCCAGCAGTGACGGCAATCAGCCCCAGCATTTT
CASSDGNQPQHF
>many|TRBD1|TRBJ1-5|TRBV10-3
TGTGCCATCAGTGACCAGGGGGCGGGAAGCAATCAGCCCCAGCATTTT
CAISDQGAGSNQPQHF
>NA|NA|TRBJ1-1|TRBV9
TGTGCCAGCAGCGACACCTCAACGACGGGTGGGACTGAAGCTTTCTTT
CASSDTSTTGGTEAFF
>NA|NA|TRBJ1-2|TRBV29-1
TGCAGCGTCCGCAGGGGAAGGGACTATGGCTACACCTTC
CSVRRGRDYGYTF
>once|NA|TRBJ1-5|TRBV27
TGTGCCAGCAGCCATTTGAGGTATCAGCCCCAGCATTTT
CASSHLRYQPQHF
>few|TRBD2|TRBJ2-1|TRBV20-1
TGCAGTGCTCTACTAGCGGAGAACAATGAGCAGTTCTTC
CSALLAENNEQFF
>few|NA|TRBJ1-2|TRBV5-1
TGCGCCAGCAGCGGACAGACATATGGCTACACCTTC
CASSGQTYGYTF
>few|NA|TRBJ2-5|TRBV7-3
TGTGCCAGCAGTAGGCAGGGGCCTTCCGAGACCCAGTACTTC
CASSRQGPSETQYF
>many|TRBD1|TRBJ1-1|TRBV6-5
TGTGCCAGCAGCTACAACAGGGGGAATGAAGCTTTCTTT
CASSYNRGNEAFF
>many|TRBD1|TRBJ2-3|TRBV4-3
TGCGCCAGCAGCCGCGCTCAGGGACAGGGTTTCGCAGATACGCAGTATTTT
CASSRAQGQGFADTQYF
>NA|NA|TRBJ1-6|TRBV25-1
TGTGCCAGCAGTGGCCCAGGGAGCTCCTATAATTCACCCCTCCACTTT
CASSGPGSSYNSPLHF
>many|TRBD1|TRBJ1-1|TRBV19
TGTGCCAGTAACTCGCGGGACAGAGGGAACACTGAAGCTTTCTTT
CASNSRDRGNTEAFF
>few|TRBD1|TRBJ1-5|TRBV7-2
TGTGCCAGCAGCTCGAGGACAGGACAGGGTAGCAATCAGCCCCAGCATTTT
CASSSRTGQGSNQPQHF
>many|NA|TRBJ1-4|TRBV15
TGTGCCACCAGCAGAGATAAGGGCTGGGATGAAAAACTGTTTTTT
CATSRDKGWDEKLFF
>few|TRBD2|TRBJ2-2|TRBV6-2/TRBV6-3
TGTGCCAGCAGTCCCGGGGGGGTGACCGGGGAGCTGTTTTTT
CASSPGGVTGELFF
>NA|NA|TRBJ2-5|TRBV4-3
TGCGCCAGCAGCCAAGAGGCGGAAGGGGCCCAGTACTTC
CASSQEAEGAQYF
>many|TRBD1|TRBJ2-5|TRBV18
TGTGCCAGCTCACCACTCGGGTCGGGACAGGGCCAAGAGACCCAGTACTTC
CASSPLGSGQGQETQYF
>many|NA|TRBJ2-1|TRBV7-2
TGTGCCAGCAGCTTAAGGGGGTCCAGCTCCTACAATGAGCAGTTCTTC
CASSLRGSSSYNEQFF
>NA|NA|TRBJ2-5|TRBV4-3
TGCGCCAGCAGCCAAGATTTGGGGACCCAGTACTTC
CASSQDLGTQYF
>NA|TRBD2|TRBJ2-3|TRBV5-1
TGCGCCAGCAGCCTTAGCGGGGGGGACACAGATACGCAGTATTTT
CASSLSGGDTDTQYF
>few|NA|TRBJ2-1|TRBV10-3
TGTGCCATCAGTGCCCCCAGCGACTCCTACAATGAGCAGTTCTTC
CAISAPSDSYNEQFF
>NA|TRBD2|TRBJ2-6|TRBV19
TGTGCCAGTCGGGGGGCTGGGGCCAACGTCCTGACTTTC
CASRGAGANVLTF
>few|NA|TRBJ2-5|TRBV11-1
TGTGCCAGCATGACGAGGGGGGAACAAGAGACCCAGTACTTC
CASMTRGEQETQYF
>NA|NA|TRBJ1-2|TRBV7-2
TGTGCCAGCAGCAATTCCCAGACCTATGGCTACACCTTC
CASSNSQTYGYTF
>few|NA|TRBJ1-2|TRBV10-3
TGTGCCATCAGTTCCCAGGGGGGCTACACCTTC
CAISSQGGYTF
>NA|NA|TRBJ2-1|TRBV7-2
TGTGCCAGCAGCTTAGAGTGGGGGCGTGAGCAGTTCTTC
CASSLEWGREQFF
>NA|NA|TRBJ1-1|TRBV12-3/TRBV12-4
TGTGCCAGCAGTTTAGACCCCGGGGTCGGAGCTTTCTTT
CASSLDPGVGAFF
>few|NA|TRBJ2-3|TRBV20-1
TGCAGTGCTAGAGGGGGCCAAGATACGCAGTATTTT
CSARGGQDTQYF
>NA|NA|TRBJ2-1|TRBV3-1
TGTGCCAGCAGCCACGCTGCAGGGGTTCTTAATGAGCAGTTCTTC
CASSHAAGVLNEQFF
>NA|NA|TRBJ2-5|TRBV5-1
TGCGCCAGCAGTAATTTAGCTTCGGCGCAGACCCAGTACTTC
CASSNLASAQTQYF
>NA|TRBD1|TRBJ1-1|TRBV7-2
TGTGCCAGCAGCGAGGACAGGGGGCGAAGCACTGAAGCTTTCTTT
CASSEDRGRSTEAFF
>many|NA|TRBJ1-1|TRBV12-5
TGTGCTAGTGGTTTGGCCCGGGGGGAAGACACTGAAGCTTTCTTT
CASGLARGEDTEAFF
>NA|TRBD1|TRBJ1-2|TRBV6-5
TGTGCCAGCAGTTACTCGTTAGGGGCAGGGGGAAGCTATGGCTACACCTTC
CASSYSLGAGGSYGYTF
>many|NA|TRBJ2-3|TRBV11-2
TGTGCCAGCAGCTTAGGTTCCGGGACTTTCACAGATACGCAGTATTTT
CASSLGSGTFTDTQYF
>NA|NA|TRBJ1-2|TRBV20-1
TGCAGTGCTCCGGACCGCGATTACTATGGCTACACCTTC
CSAPDRDYYGYTF
>few|NA|TRBJ1-3|TRBV5-1
TGCGCCAGCAGCTTGTTGCCTGGAAACACCATATATTTT
CASSLLPGNTIYF
>many|NA|TRBJ2-3|TRBV7-2
TGTGCCAGCAGCTTAGGGAACGGGGATACGCAGTATTTT
CASSLGNGDTQYF
>NA|NA|TRBJ1-5|TRBV3-1
TGTGCCAGCAGCCAAGACGCCGTCCCGGGTCAGCCCCAGCATTTT
CASSQDAVPGQPQHF
>many|NA|TRBJ2-1|TRBV23-1
TGCGCCAGCAGTCCCGGCCCAGTAAATGAGCAGTTCTTC
CASSPGPVNEQFF
>NA|TRBD2|TRBJ2-5|TRBV7-2
TGTGCCAGCAGCTTAAAGTCTAGCGGGGGAATTAAAGAGACCCAGTACTTC
CASSLKSSGGIKETQYF
>NA|TRBD1|TRBJ2-7|TRBV6-2/TRBV6-3
TGTGCCAGCAGTTACACCTTACAGGGGGCGGACGAGCAGTACTTC
CASSYTLQGADEQYF
>NA|NA|TRBJ1-2|TRBV4-3
TGCGCCAGCAGCCAAGAGGGTCGGCGGAGCGGCAGAGGCTACACCTTC
CASSQEGRRSGRGYTF